This T cell receptor (beta chain) is drawn from a study of blood T cell repertoires in COVID-19. On the study more broadly: PBMCs, B-cell-depleted T cells, or T cells were the source of the cDNA or gDNA that made up the material.

Researchers sorted participants into cohorts using their self-reported clinical history. Method: immunoSEQ multiplex PCR; TCRdb's copy keeps in-frame clones and lacks some. The data contain approximately 220,000 clones, roughly 85% of them seen just once; the ten biggest clones take up 3.8%. Trimming pared 2 bases from V and 4 bases from J, leaving 6 bases between. This CDR3 is built from 13 residues. CDR1 and CDR2 (germline): ENHRY, SYGVKD. The sequence was collected from a woman between 40 and 55 years old with acute COVID-19. The material sequenced was PBMCs or T cells enriched from blood (not recorded which). This sequence joins TRBV10-3 and TRBJ1-5; no firm D call. CDR3 amino acids: CAISESDNQPQHF. The CDR3, as DNA: TGTGCCATCAGTGAGAGCGATAATCAGCCCCAGCATTTT.